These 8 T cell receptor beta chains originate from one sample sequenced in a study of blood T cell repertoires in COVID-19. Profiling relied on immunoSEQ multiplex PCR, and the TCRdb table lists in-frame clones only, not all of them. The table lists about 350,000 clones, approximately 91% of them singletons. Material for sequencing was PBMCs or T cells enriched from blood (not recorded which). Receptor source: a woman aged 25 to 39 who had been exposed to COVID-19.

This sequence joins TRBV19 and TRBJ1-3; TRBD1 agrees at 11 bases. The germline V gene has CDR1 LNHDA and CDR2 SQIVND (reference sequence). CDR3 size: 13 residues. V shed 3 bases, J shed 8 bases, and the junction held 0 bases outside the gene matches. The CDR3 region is CASSMGQGDTIYF. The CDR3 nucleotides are TGTGCCAGTAGTATGGGACAGGGGGACACCATATATTTT. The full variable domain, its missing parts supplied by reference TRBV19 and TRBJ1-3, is DGGITQSPKYLFRKEGQNVTLSCEQNLNHDAMYWYRQDPGQGLRLIYYSQIVNDFQKGDIAEGYSVSREKKESFPLTVTSAQKNPTAFYLCASSMGQGDTIYFGEGSWLTVV.

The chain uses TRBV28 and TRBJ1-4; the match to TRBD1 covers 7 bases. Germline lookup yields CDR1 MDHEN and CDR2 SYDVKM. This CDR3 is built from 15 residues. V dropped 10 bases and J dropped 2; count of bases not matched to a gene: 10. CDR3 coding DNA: TGTGCCATACGACAGGGAGGTGTTACTAATGAAAAACTGTTTTTT. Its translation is CAIRQGGVTNEKLFF.

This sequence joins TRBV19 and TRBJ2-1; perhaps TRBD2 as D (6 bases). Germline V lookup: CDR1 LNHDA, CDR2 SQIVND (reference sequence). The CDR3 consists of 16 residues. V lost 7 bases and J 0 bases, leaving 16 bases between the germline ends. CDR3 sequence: CASTPRGGNSYNEQFF. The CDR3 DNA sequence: TGTGCCAGTACCCCTCGCGGCGGGAACTCCTACAATGAGCAGTTCTTC.

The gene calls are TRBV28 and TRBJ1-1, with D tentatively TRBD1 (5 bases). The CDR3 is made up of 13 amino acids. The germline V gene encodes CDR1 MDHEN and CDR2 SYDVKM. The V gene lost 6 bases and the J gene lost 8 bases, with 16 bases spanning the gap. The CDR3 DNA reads TGTGCCAGCAGGGACACCTCGGGTGGGGAAGCTTTCTTT. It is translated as CASRDTSGGEAFF.

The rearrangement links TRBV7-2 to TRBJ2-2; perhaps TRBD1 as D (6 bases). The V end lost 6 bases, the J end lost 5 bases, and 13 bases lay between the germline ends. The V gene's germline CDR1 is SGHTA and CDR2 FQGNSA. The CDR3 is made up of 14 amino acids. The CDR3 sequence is CASRRGWLTGELFF. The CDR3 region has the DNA TGTGCCAGCAGGAGGGGGTGGCTTACCGGGGAGCTGTTTTTT.

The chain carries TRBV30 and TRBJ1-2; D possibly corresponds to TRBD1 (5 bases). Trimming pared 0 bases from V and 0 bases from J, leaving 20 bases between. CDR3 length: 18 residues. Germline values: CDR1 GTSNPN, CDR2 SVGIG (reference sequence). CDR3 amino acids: CAWSVREGLIKANYGYTF. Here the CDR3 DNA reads TGTGCCTGGAGTGTACGGGAGGGACTAATTAAAGCTAACTATGGCTACACCTTC.

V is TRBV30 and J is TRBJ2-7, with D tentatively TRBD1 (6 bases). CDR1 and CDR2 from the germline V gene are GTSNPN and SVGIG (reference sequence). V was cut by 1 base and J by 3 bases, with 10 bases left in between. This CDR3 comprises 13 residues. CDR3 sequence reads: CAWSGQENYEQYF. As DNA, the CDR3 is TGTGCCTGGAGTGGACAGGAGAACTACGAGCAGTACTTC.

The CDR3 here is CAAGPRTGGTDTQYF. In nucleotides, the CDR3 is TGTGCCGCCGGTCCCCGGACAGGGGGAACAGATACGCAGTATTTT. This sequence joins TRBV24-1 and TRBJ2-3, with TRBD1 matching over 10 bases. V lost 12 bases to trimming and J lost 3 bases; unmatched junction nucleotides: 11. The CDR3 runs 15 residues. CDR1 KGHDR and CDR2 SFDVKD come from the germline V gene.